This T cell receptor (beta chain) originates from a study of a mutant IDH1 vaccine in newly diagnosed glioma. V shed 6 bases and J shed 7 bases, with 16 bases lying between them. The CDR3 length is 13 residues. Germline CDR1 is SNHLY and CDR2 is FYNNEI. Comments on this clone: Its specificity is unknown.

Sample time point: week 5, during vaccination. Doses of 300 ug of mutant IDH1 20-mer peptide were given with topical imiquimod. Here immunoSEQ multiplex PCR was the method, and the copy in TCRdb shows in-frame clones only, minus some. Counted here are tens of thousands of clones, approximately 80% occurring once; the ten biggest clones make up around 5.2%. Source: PBMCs, taken from a glioma patient whose treatment included an IDH1 peptide vaccine. This rearrangement joins TRBV2 to TRBJ2-7; D call uncertain. This TCR derives from a man aged 40-49 years with glioma. CDR3 in amino acids: CASRRVAASEQYF. As DNA, the CDR3 is TGTGCCAGCAGGAGAGTGGCGGCTAGTGAGCAGTACTTC.